One and the same sample provided the 24 T cell receptor beta chains below, sequenced in a study of post-analysis software for immune sequencing data. Prepared libraries of TCR beta cDNA carried unique molecular identifiers. TCRdb processed the PCR reads anew with MiXCR; each CDR3 protein has one entry. This sample has roughly 700,000 distinct CDR3 sequences, with roughly 27% found just once. Overall study results and limits: Included in a set of 5 or 6 TRBV segments more frequent in patients than controls were TRBV5-6, TRBV5-1 and TRBV20-1.

Their antigens remain unidentified. Sequences were obtained from blood. The receptors stem from a girl between 10 and 17 years old with multiple sclerosis.

This clonotype was found a few times. The rearrangement uses TRBV4-1 and TRBJ2-3; tentatively, D is TRBD2 (6 bases). Germline V gene sequence: CDR1 MGHRA, CDR2 YSYEKL. With 3 bases removed from V and 0 bases from J, the gap between germline ends came to 19 bases. The length of the CDR3 is 18 residues. In DNA form, the CDR3 reads TGCGCCAGCAGCCAGGGGGGAGGACGGGAGAGGAGCACAGATACGCAGTATTTT. Translating gives CASSQGGGRERSTDTQYF.

This chain uses TRBV7-2 with TRBJ2-3; TRBD2 matches 8 bases. Germline values: CDR1 SGHTA, CDR2 FQGNSA. Trimming removed 4 bases from V and 9 bases from J; junction bases left unmatched: 15. The CDR3 consists of 16 residues. The DNA of the CDR3 is TGTGCCAGCAGCTCCGCGGGGGGACCTACCACAAGAACGCAGTATTTT. It encodes CASSSAGGPTTRTQYF. Looking up the rest from reference TRBV7-2 and TRBJ2-3 gives the full variable domain: GAGVSQSPSNKVTEKGKDVELRCDPISGHTALYWYRQSLGQGLEFLIYFQGNSAPDKSGLPSDRFSAERTGGSVSTLTIQRTQQEDSAVYLCASSSAGGPTTRTQYFGPGTRLTVL.

This clonotype has at least ten counts. DNA for the CDR3: TGTGCCAGCAGCTTAGCCCCTTCCAATGAGCAGTTCTTC. Translated, it gives CASSLAPSNEQFF. V is TRBV7-2 and J is TRBJ2-1; no firm D call. Germline loops: CDR1 SGHTA, CDR2 FQGNSA. Trimming took 0 bases from V and 6 from J, leaving 6 bases between them. The CDR3 length is 13 residues.

V usage is TRBV2 and J usage is TRBJ1-2; D remains ambiguous. The CDR3 length is 13 residues. Germline assignment: CDR1 SNHLY and CDR2 FYNNEI. V shed 2 bases and J shed 8 bases, with 12 bases lying between them. The CDR3, as DNA: TGTGCCAGCAGTGAACAGTCCGAATACGGCTACACCTTC. This gives the protein CASSEQSEYGYTF.

Remarks on this clonotype: At one end, the junction sequence differs from germline, possibly due to a read error. The gene calls are TRBV5-1 and TRBJ2-1, with D perhaps assigned TRBD1 or TRBD2 (5 bases each). Germline V gene data show CDR1 as SGHRS and CDR2 as YFSETQ. The CDR3 extends over 16 amino acids. CDR3 sequence reads: CASSFQMTRGVNGQFF. CDR3 nucleotides: TGCGCCAGCAGCTTTCAGATGACACGGGGCGTGAATGGGCAGTTCTTC.

This clonotype was picked up a small number of times. The chain uses TRBV28 and TRBJ2-7; weak D call: TRBD1 (6 bases). CDR3 size: 16 residues. V lost 4 bases and J lost 0, with 16 bases in between. The germline V gene has CDR1 MDHEN and CDR2 SYDVKM. The CDR3 is CASSSRVGGPSYEQYF. DNA of the CDR3: TGTGCCAGCAGTTCCCGCGTAGGGGGACCCTCCTACGAGCAGTACTTC.

This sequence joins TRBV7-6 and TRBJ1-4; 8 bases match TRBD1. The CDR3 contains 17 residues. The junction had 8 bases not matched to a gene; V was cut back by 5 bases and J by 0 bases. CDR1 and CDR2 (germline): SGHVS, FNYEAQ. The CDR3 region has the DNA TGTGCCAGCAGCCTGAGACAGGGGAGGTCAACTAATGAAAAACTGTTTTTT. Protein product: CASSLRQGRSTNEKLFF.

This clonotype was seen more than once but under ten times. V usage is TRBV4-3 and J usage is TRBJ2-7, with 11 positions matching TRBD2. Trimming removed 6 bases from V and 2 bases from J; junction bases left unmatched: 12. Germline CDR1 and CDR2: LGHNA and YSLEER. The CDR3 has 17 residues. CDR3 nucleotide sequence: TGCGCCAGCAGTCCCGGGACTAGCGGACCTTCTGCCTACGAGCAGTACTTC. It specifies CASSPGTSGPSAYEQYF.

Only a few counts were recorded for this clonotype. The genes are TRBV7-9 and TRBJ1-1; a weak D match, TRBD1 (6 bases). CDR1 and CDR2 from the germline V gene are SEHNR and FQNEAQ (reference sequence). This CDR3 contains 16 residues. V shed 6 bases and J shed 1 base, with 18 bases lying between them. Here the CDR3 DNA reads TGTGCCAGCAGGCTCGTTACGACAGGCCCGAACACTGAAGCTTTCTTT. It encodes CASRLVTTGPNTEAFF.

V gene TRBV7-2 combines with J gene TRBJ2-3; 9 positions match TRBD2. V dropped 1 base and J dropped 2; count of bases not matched to a gene: 7. The CDR3 length is 17 residues. Germline CDR1 reads SGHTA; CDR2 reads FQGNSA. CDR3 coding DNA: TGTGCCAGCAGCTTAGGTGGCGGGAGGGCCTCCACAGATACGCAGTATTTT. It translates to CASSLGGGRASTDTQYF.

This clonotype has a handful of counts. This chain connects TRBV7-2 to TRBJ2-5, with D maybe TRBD2 (5 bases). The CDR3 sequence is 12 residues long. CDR1 SGHTA and CDR2 FQGNSA come from the germline V gene. With 2 bases removed from V and 7 bases from J, the gap between germline ends came to 8 bases. The CDR3 region is CASSLSDWTQYF. The CDR3 region has the DNA TGTGCCAGCAGCTTATCGGACTGGACCCAGTACTTC. The complete variable domain, with remaining parts taken from reference TRBV7-2 and TRBJ2-5, reads GAGVSQSPSNKVTEKGKDVELRCDPISGHTALYWYRQSLGQGLEFLIYFQGNSAPDKSGLPSDRFSAERTGGSVSTLTIQRTQQEDSAVYLCASSLSDWTQYFGPGTRLLVL.

CDR3 sequence: CASSKGDRKNTEAFF. As DNA, the CDR3 is TGTGCCAGCAGCAAAGGAGACAGGAAGAACACTGAAGCTTTCTTT. The chain recombines TRBV7-8 with TRBJ1-1; D may be TRBD1 (6 bases). The CDR3 covers 15 residues. Per the germline V gene, CDR1 is SGHVS and CDR2 is FQNEAQ. V shed 5 bases and J shed 1 base, with 14 bases lying between them.

The sample holds a few counts of this clonotype. The gene calls are TRBV20-1 and TRBJ2-3; D may be TRBD2 (8 bases). The V end was cut by 5 bases, the J end by 4 bases, with 19 bases between. CDR1 is DFQATT, CDR2 SNEGSKA, per germline (reference sequence). The CDR3 runs 15 residues. The CDR3 here is CSAPPGTAGADTQYF. The CDR3 region has the DNA TGCAGTGCTCCGCCGGGGACAGCGGGGGCAGATACGCAGTATTTT.

This clonotype was seen a handful of times. The chain is built from TRBV20-1 and TRBJ2-5; 8 bases are a match to TRBD2. The V and J ends lost 6 bases and 2 bases, in that order; junction bases with no gene match: 8. From germline, CDR1 is DFQATT and CDR2 SNEGSKA (reference sequence). This CDR3 region has 14 residues. This chain's CDR3 is CSAVVLAEQETQYF. The CDR3 DNA reads TGCAGTGCCGTCGTACTAGCGGAACAAGAGACCCAGTACTTC.

This chain's CDR3 is CASSQDLLGTDTQYF. CDR3 DNA sequence: TGTGCCAGCAGCCAAGATCTCCTTGGAACAGATACGCAGTATTTT. The J gene is TRBJ2-3, the V gene TRBV4-2, with D unresolved. There are 15 residues in the CDR3. Trimming removed 0 bases at V and 3 bases at J, with 10 bases between. Germline lookup yields CDR1 LGHNA and CDR2 YNFKEQ.

This clonotype was counted a single time. V usage is TRBV7-9 and J usage is TRBJ1-4; 9 nucleotides line up with TRBD1. The J segment lost 8 bases and the V segment lost 1 base, leaving 8 bases of the junction unmatched. CDR1 is SEHNR and CDR2 is FQNEAQ in the germline V gene (reference sequence). The CDR3 runs 16 residues. As DNA, the CDR3 is TGTGCCAGCAGCTTAGGTCTCGGGACAGGGCGCGAAAAACTGTTTTTT. This encodes CASSLGLGTGREKLFF.

This chain connects TRBV5-5 to TRBJ2-7; 8 bases fit TRBD1. Germline trimming cut 4 bases from V and 7 bases from J; bases unmatched to any gene: 10. CDR1 is SGHKS, CDR2 YYEKEE, per germline (reference sequence). The CDR3 loop spans 14 amino acids. The CDR3 protein is CASSPHGTGREQYF. CDR3 coding DNA: TGTGCCAGCAGCCCTCACGGGACAGGCAGAGAGCAGTACTTC. Together with reference TRBV5-5 and TRBJ2-7, the CDR3 gives the full variable domain: DAGVTQSPTHLIKTRGQQVTLRCSPISGHKSVSWYQQVLGQGPQFIFQYYEKEERGRGNFPDRFSARQFPNYSSELNVNALLLGDSALYLCASSPHGTGREQYFGPGTRLTVT.

This clonotype was seen a handful of times. The J gene is TRBJ2-1, the V gene TRBV10-2; maybe TRBD2 (6 bases). Germline values: CDR1 WSHSY, CDR2 SAAADI. This CDR3 region has 13 residues. V dropped 5 bases and J dropped 10 bases, with 15 bases sitting between them. CDR3 sequence: CASSLQRVGEQFF. The CDR3 DNA follows: TGCGCCAGCAGTTTACAGCGGGTCGGGGAGCAGTTCTTC.

This clonotype has a handful of counts. The chain carries TRBV6-2 or TRBV6-3 and TRBJ2-1; 9 bases line up with TRBD2. CDR1 and CDR2 (germline): MNHEY, SVGEGT. CDR3 length: 16 amino acids. V gave up 2 bases and J gave up 6 bases; unmatched junction bases: 8. In DNA form, the CDR3 reads TGTGCCAGCAGTTACCTAGCGGGAACTTGGAGCAATGAGCAGTTCTTC. This gives the protein CASSYLAGTWSNEQFF.

This chain joins TRBV20-1 and TRBJ1-1; D unresolved. The V end was cut by 2 bases, the J end by 5 bases, with 9 bases between. Germline CDR1 is DFQATT and CDR2 is SNEGSKA (reference sequence). The CDR3 runs 12 residues. Here the CDR3 DNA reads TGCAGTGCTAGATCCGGGGATACTGAAGCTTTCTTT. As protein: CSARSGDTEAFF.

This clonotype was seen more than once but under ten times. The genes are TRBV20-1 and TRBJ2-1; 7 bases align to TRBD2. This CDR3 is built from 15 residues. After removal of 5 bases from V and 6 bases from J, the junction contained 13 bases not matched to a gene. Per the germline V gene, CDR1 is DFQATT and CDR2 is SNEGSKA (reference sequence). The CDR3 protein is CSAGSLTSLPNEQFF. CDR3 coding DNA: TGCAGTGCTGGTAGTCTGACTAGCCTCCCCAATGAGCAGTTCTTC.

V usage is TRBV27 and J usage is TRBJ1-1; D unresolved. V lost 5 bases and J lost 4, with 14 bases in between. The CDR3 covers 14 residues. Germline CDR1 reads MNHEY; CDR2 reads SMNVEV (reference sequence). CDR3 nucleotides: TGTGCCAGCAGTCCATCCCTTCGGAGCACTGAAGCTTTCTTT. Translated, it gives CASSPSLRSTEAFF.

CDR3 amino acids: CSASLVGGVPDNEQYF. DNA of the CDR3: TGCAGTGCCTCCCTGGTGGGCGGGGTACCCGACAATGAGCAGTACTTC. The chain recombines TRBV20-1 with TRBJ2-1; maybe TRBD2 (6 bases). The J call may be faulty, since TRBJ2-7 better matches the DNA end. Germline V gives CDR1 DFQATT, CDR2 SNEGSKA (reference sequence). The CDR3 covers 16 residues.

The chain carries TRBV11-2 and TRBJ2-7; 8 bases match TRBD2. The CDR3 has 15 residues. CDR1 and CDR2 from the germline V gene are SGHAT and FQNNGV. Germline trimming cut 0 bases from V and 7 bases from J; bases unmatched to any gene: 8. In DNA form, the CDR3 reads TGTGCCAGCAGCTTAGAAGCGGGGGCTACTGGGGAGCAGTACTTC. It codes for CASSLEAGATGEQYF. Full variable domain (missing parts from reference TRBV11-2 and TRBJ2-7): EAGVAQSPRYKIIEKRQSVAFWCNPISGHATLYWYQQILGQGPKLLIQFQNNGVVDDSQLPKDRFSAERLKGVDSTLKIQPAKLEDSAVYLCASSLEAGATGEQYFGPGTRLTVT.